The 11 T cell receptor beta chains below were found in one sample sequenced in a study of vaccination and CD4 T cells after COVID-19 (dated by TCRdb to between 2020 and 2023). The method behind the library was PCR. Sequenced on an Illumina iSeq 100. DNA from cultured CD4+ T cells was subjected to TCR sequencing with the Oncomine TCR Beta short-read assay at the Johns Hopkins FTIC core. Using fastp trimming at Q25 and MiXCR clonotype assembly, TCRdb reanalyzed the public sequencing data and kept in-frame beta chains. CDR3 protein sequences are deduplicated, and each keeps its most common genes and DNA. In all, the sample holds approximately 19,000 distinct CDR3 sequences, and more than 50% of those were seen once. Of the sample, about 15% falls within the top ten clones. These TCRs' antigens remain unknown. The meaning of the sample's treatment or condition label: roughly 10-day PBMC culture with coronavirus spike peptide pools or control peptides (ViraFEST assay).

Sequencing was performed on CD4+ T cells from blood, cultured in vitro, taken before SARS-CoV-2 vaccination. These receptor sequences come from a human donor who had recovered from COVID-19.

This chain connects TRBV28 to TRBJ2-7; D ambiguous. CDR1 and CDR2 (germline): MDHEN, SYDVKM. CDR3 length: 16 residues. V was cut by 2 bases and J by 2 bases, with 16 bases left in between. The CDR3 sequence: CASSLRVGGAAYEQYF. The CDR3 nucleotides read TGTGCCAGCAGTTTACGGGTCGGCGGAGCAGCCTACGAGCAGTACTTC.

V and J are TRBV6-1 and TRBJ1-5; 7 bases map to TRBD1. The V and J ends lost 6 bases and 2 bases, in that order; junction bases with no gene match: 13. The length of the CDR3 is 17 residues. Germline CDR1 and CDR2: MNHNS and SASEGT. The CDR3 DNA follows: TGTGCCAGCAGCCGGGACAGTACCGTAAGAGGCAATCAGCCCCAGCATTTT. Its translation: CASSRDSTVRGNQPQHF.

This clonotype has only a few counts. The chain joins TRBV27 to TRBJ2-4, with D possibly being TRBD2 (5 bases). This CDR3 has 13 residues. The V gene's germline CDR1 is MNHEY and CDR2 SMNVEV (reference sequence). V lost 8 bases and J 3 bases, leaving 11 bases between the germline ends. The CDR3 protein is CASSTGDKNIQYF. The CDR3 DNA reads TGTGCCAGCTCAACCGGGGACAAAAACATTCAGTACTTC.

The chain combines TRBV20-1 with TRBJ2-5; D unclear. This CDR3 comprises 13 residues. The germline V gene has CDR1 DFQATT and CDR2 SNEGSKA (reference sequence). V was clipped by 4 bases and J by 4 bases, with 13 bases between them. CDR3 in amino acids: CSAIYLRLETQYF. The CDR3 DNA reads TGCAGTGCTATATATCTTAGGTTAGAGACCCAGTACTTC.

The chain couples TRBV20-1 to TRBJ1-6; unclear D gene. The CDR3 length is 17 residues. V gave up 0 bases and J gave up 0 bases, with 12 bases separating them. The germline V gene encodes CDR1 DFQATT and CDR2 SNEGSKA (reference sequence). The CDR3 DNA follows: TGCAGTGCTAGAGAAGTAGGGTCGAGCTCCTATAATTCACCCCTCCACTTT. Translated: CSAREVGSSSYNSPLHF.

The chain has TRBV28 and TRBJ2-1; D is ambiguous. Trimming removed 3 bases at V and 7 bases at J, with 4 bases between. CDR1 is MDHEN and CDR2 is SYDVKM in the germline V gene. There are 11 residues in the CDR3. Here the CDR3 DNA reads TGTGCCAGCAGTTTGAAGAATGAGCAGTTCTTC. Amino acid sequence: CASSLKNEQFF.

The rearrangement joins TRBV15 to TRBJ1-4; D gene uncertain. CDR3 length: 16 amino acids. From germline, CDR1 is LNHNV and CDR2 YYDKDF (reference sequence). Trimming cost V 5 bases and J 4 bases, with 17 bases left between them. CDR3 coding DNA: TGTGCCACCAGCGAAGCAGATGCAAGGGTTAATGAAAAACTGTTTTTT. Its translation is CATSEADARVNEKLFF.

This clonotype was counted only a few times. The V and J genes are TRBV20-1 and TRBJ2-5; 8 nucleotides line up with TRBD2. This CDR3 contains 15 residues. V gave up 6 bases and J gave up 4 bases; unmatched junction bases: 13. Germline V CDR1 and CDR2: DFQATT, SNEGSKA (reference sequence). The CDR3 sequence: CSAKLPAGASETQYF. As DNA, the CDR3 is TGCAGTGCGAAACTGCCAGCGGGAGCTTCAGAGACCCAGTACTTC.

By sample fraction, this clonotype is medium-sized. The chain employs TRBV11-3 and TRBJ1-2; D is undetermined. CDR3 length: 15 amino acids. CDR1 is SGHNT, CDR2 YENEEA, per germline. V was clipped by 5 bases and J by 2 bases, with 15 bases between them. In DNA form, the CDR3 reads TGTGCCAGCAGCCCCGGATCTGTGGGGAACTATGGCTACACCTTC. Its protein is CASSPGSVGNYGYTF.

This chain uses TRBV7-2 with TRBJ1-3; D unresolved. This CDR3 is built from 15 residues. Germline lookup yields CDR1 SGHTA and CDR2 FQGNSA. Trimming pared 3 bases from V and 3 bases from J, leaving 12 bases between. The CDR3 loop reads CASSFTADLGNTIYF. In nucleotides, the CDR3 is TGTGCCAGCAGCTTTACAGCGGACCTTGGAAACACCATATATTTT.

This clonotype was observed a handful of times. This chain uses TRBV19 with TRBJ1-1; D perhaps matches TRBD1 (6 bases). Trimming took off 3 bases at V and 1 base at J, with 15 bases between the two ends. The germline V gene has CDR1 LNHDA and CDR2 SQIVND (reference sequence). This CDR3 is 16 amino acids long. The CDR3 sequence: CASSIVGGRGNTEAFF. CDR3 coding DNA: TGTGCCAGTAGTATTGTCGGGGGCAGGGGGAACACTGAAGCTTTCTTT.